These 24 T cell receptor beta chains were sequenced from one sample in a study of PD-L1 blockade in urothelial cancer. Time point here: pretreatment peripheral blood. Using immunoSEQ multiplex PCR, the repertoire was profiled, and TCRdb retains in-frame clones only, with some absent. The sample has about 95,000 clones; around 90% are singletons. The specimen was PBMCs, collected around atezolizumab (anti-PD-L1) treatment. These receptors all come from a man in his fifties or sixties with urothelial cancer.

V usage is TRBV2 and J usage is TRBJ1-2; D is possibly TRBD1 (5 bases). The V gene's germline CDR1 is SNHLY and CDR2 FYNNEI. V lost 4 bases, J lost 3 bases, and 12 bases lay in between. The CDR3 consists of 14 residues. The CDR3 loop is CASSATGTHYGYTF. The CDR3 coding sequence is TGTGCCAGCAGTGCTACAGGAACCCACTATGGCTACACCTTC.

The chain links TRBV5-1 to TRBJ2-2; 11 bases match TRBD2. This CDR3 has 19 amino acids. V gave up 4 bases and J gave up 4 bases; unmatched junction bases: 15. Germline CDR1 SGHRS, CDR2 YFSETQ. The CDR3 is CASSPGGLAGGTGTGELFF. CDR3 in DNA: TGCGCCAGCAGCCCCGGAGGGCTAGCGGGAGGTACAGGCACCGGGGAGCTGTTTTTT.

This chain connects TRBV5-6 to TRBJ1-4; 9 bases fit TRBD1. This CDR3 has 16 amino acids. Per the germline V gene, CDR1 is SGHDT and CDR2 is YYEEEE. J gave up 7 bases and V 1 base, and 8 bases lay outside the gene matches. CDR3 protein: CASSLNAGTGSEKLFF. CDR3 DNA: TGTGCCAGCAGCTTGAACGCCGGGACAGGGTCTGAAAAACTGTTTTTT.

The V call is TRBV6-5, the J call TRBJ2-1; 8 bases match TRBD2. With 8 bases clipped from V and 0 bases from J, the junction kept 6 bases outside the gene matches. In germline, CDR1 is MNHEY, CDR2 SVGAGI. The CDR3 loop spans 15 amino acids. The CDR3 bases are TGTGCCAGCCAACGGACTAGCAACTCCTACAATGAGCAGTTCTTC. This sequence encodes CASQRTSNSYNEQFF.

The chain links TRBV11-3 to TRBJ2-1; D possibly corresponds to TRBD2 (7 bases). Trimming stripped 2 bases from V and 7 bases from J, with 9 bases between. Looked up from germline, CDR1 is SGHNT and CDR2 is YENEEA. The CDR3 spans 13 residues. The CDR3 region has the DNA TGTGCCAGCAGCTTAAGGGGGGGGAATGAGCAGTTCTTC. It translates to CASSLRGGNEQFF.

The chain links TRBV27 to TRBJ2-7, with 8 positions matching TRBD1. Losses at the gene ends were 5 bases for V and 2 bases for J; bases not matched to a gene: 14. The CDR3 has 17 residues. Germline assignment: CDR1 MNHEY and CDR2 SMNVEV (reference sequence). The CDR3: CASSLTSGGRGPYEQYF. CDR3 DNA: TGTGCCAGCAGTCTTACCTCAGGGGGCCGGGGGCCCTACGAGCAGTACTTC.

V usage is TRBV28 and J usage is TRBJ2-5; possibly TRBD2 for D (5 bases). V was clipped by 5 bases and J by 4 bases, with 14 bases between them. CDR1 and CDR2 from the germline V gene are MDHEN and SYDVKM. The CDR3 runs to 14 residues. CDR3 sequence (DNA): TGTGCCAGCAGTCCCGGGGTAGGGTCAGAGACCCAGTACTTC. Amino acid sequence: CASSPGVGSETQYF.

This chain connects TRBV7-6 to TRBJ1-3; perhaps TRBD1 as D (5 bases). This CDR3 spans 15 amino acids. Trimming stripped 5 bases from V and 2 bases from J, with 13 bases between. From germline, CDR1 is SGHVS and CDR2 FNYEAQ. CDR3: CASSTGGTTGNTIYF. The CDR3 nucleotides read TGTGCCAGCAGCACCGGGGGAACTACTGGAAACACCATATATTTT.

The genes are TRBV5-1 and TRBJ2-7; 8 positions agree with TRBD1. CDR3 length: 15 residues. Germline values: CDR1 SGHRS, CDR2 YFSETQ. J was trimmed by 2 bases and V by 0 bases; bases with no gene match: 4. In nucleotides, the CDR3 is TGCGCCAGCAGCTTGGGAGGACAGGGTCCCTACGAGCAGTACTTC. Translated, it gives CASSLGGQGPYEQYF.

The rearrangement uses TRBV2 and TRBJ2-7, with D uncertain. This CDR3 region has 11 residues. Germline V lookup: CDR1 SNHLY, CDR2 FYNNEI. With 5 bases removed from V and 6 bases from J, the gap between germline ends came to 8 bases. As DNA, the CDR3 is TGTGCCAGCAGTACCGGGTTCGAGCAGTACTTC. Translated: CASSTGFEQYF. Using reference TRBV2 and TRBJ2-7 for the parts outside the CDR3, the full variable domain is EPEVTQTPSHQVTQMGQEVILRCVPISNHLYFYWYRQILGQKVEFLVSFYNNEISEKSEIFDDQFSVERPDGSNFTLKIRSTKLEDSAMYFCASSTGFEQYFGPGTRLTVT.

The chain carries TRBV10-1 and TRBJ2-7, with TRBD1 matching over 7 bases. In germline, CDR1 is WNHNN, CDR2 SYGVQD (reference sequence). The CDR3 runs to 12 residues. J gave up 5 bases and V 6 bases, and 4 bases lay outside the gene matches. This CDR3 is CASRLTGHEQYF. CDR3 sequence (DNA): TGCGCCAGCAGGCTGACAGGGCACGAGCAGTACTTC.

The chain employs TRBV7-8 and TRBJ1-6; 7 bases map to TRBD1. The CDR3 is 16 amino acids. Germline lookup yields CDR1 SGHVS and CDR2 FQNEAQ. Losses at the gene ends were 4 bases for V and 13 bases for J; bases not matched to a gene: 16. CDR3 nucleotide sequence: TGTGCCAGCAGCTCTAATTCCGACAGGGATCGTTTCCCCCTCCACTTT. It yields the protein CASSSNSDRDRFPLHF.

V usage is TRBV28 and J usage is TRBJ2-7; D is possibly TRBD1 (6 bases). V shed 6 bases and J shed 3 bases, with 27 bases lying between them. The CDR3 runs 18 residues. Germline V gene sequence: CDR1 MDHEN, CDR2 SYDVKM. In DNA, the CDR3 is TGTGCCAGCAGCCCAACCGTCGGTCTCGGGACATCCCTCTACGAGCAGTACTTC. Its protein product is CASSPTVGLGTSLYEQYF.

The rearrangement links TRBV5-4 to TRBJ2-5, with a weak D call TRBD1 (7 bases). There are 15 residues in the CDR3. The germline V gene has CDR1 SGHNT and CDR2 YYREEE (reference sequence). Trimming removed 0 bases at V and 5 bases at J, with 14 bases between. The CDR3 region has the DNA TGTGCCAGCAGCTTGGTCAGGGGGGCTGAGGAGACCCAGTACTTC. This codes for CASSLVRGAEETQYF.

CDR3 residues: CASSLWTGNTEAFF. Here the CDR3 DNA reads TGTGCCAGCAGTTTATGGACGGGGAACACTGAAGCTTTCTTT. The chain joins TRBV28 to TRBJ1-1; D not certain. The germline V gene has CDR1 MDHEN and CDR2 SYDVKM. The ends were cut back, 0 bases at V and 1 base at J, with 6 bases in the middle. The CDR3 is 14 amino acids.

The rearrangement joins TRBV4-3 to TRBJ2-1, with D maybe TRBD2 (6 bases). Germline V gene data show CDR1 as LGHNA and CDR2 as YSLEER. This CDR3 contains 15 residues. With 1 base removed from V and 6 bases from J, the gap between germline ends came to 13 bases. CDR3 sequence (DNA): TGCGCCAGCAGCCAAGTTGGAGGGCACGGCAATGAGCAGTTCTTC. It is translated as CASSQVGGHGNEQFF.

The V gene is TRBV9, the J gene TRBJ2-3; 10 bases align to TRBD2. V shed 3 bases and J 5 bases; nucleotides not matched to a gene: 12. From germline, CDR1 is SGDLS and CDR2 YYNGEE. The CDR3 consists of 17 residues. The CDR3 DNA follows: TGTGCCAGCAGCGGGGGGACTAGCGCAGGGTGGATAGATACGCAGTATTTT. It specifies CASSGGTSAGWIDTQYF.

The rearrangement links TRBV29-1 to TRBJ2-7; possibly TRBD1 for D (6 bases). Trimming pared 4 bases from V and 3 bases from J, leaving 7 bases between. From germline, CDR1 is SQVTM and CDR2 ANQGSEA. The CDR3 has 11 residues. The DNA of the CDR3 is TGCAGCGTTGGGGACAACTACGAGCAGTACTTC. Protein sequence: CSVGDNYEQYF.

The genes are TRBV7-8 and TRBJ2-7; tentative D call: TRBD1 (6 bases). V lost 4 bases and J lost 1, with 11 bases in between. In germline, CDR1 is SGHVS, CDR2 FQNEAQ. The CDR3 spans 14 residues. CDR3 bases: TGTGCCAGCAGCTCCAGGGGTCTTTCCTACGAGCAGTACTTC. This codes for CASSSRGLSYEQYF.

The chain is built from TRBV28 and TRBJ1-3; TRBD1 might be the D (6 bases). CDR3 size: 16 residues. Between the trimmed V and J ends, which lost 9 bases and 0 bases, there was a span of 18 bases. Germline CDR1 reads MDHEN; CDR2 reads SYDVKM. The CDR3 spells CASQGGGRFSGNTIYF. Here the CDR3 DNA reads TGTGCCAGTCAGGGTGGGGGCCGTTTCTCTGGAAACACCATATATTTT.

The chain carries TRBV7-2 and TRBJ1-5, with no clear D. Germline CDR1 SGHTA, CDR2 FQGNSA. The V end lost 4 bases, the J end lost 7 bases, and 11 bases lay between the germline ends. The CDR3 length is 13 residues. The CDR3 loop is CASSSQTEQPQHF. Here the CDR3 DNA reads TGTGCCAGCAGCTCACAGACGGAACAGCCCCAGCATTTT.

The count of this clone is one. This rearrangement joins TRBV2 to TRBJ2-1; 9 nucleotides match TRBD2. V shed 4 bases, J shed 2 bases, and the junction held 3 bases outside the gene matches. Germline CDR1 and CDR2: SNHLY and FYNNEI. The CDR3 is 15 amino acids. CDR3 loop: CASSVGGGAYNEQFF. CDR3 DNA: TGTGCCAGCAGTGTAGGCGGGGGGGCCTACAATGAGCAGTTCTTC. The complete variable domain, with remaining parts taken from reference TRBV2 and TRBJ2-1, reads EPEVTQTPSHQVTQMGQEVILRCVPISNHLYFYWYRQILGQKVEFLVSFYNNEISEKSEIFDDQFSVERPDGSNFTLKIRSTKLEDSAMYFCASSVGGGAYNEQFFGPGTRLTVL.

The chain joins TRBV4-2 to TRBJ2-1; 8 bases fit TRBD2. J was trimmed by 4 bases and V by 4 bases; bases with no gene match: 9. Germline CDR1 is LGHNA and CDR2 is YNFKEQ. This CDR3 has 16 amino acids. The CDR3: CASSLKAGAQYNEQFF. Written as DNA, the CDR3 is TGTGCCAGCAGCCTAAAAGCGGGGGCCCAATACAATGAGCAGTTCTTC.

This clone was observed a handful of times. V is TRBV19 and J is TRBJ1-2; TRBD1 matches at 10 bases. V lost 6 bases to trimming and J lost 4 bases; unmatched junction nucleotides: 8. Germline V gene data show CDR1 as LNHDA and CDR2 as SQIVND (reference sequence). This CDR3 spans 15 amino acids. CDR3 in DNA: TGTGCCAGTAGCCGCACCCGGGACAGGGGCTATGGCTACACCTTC. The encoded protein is CASSRTRDRGYGYTF.